This note documents a single T cell receptor beta chain sequence. This clone was recorded once. The antigen it recognizes is unknown. Base qualities are missing; no much larger clone stands one base away. This entry belongs to a study of blood T cell repertoires in COVID-19 (dated by TCRdb to 2020 to 2021). Notes on the research overall: Samples covering the acute and convalescent phases of COVID-19 were provided by collaborators in the United States, Italy and Spain. A de-identified subject ID, COVID-19 status, age in years and sex were almost always included in the sample metadata. The samples were drawn from two sources: the first 160 participants of the ongoing ImmuneRACE study, and 1,254 subjects contributed by 6 global collaborators. Deeply sampled blood TCRbeta repertoires from subjects exposed to, actively infected with, or recovered from COVID-19 were included in the dataset. HLA class I and class II types, where available, came from metadata supplied by the sample provider rather than from assay-based typing. A freely available public database, intended as a resource for researchers studying the immune response to SARS-CoV-2, is where the repertoires were released. The material from the prospective study consisted of cDNA or gDNA derived from T cells, B-cell-depleted T cells, or PBMCs.

The CDR3 measures 16 amino acids from cysteine to phenylalanine. Of all the DNA, just the CDR3 is kept, 48 bases in frame from base 1. The germline V and J ends show losses of 9 bases and 1 base respectively, and no gene match explains 14 bases of the junction. CDR1 and CDR2, looked up from the germline V gene (reference sequence), are LNHDA and SQIVND. TCRbeta CDR3 regions were amplified from genomic DNA using the immunoSEQ Assay, a bias-controlled multiplex PCR. As for how the authors treated the data: The number of nucleated cells in each sample was estimated by amplification of reference gene primers within the assay. Sequence reads were collapsed and filtered to measure the absolute abundance of every unique TCRbeta CDR3 rearrangement. For each sample, productive Simpson clonality was calculated as the square root of Simpson's diversity index across productive rearrangements. TCRdb took over this immuneACCESS table, retaining in-frame rearrangements with V and J assigned. Such tables are incomplete; in checked studies, under half of the missing clones stem from an unresolved V gene, and the remainder is unexplained. V and J calls and clone size are given by that table; D and trimming were obtained from the DNA. The sample table shows fewer than 200,000 clones, and 65% to 85% are seen once. The biggest ten clones account for about 3.3% of the sample.

Study-wide findings and limitations: The quantity of clinical and demographic metadata differed by source and by participant and was supplied without curation.

Participants in the prospective study were enrolled through a virtual design, were aged 18 to 89 years, and lived in roughly 24 United States geographic areas. In the prospective study, cohorts were assigned on the basis of participant-reported clinical history obtained from a screening survey and a study questionnaire. A participant counted as exposed if, within 2 weeks of entering the study, that participant had been in contact with someone who had a PCR-confirmed or clinician-diagnosed COVID-19 case. In the prospective study, mobile phlebotomists collected whole blood, serum and a nasopharyngeal or oropharyngeal swab from each participant. Over a roughly 2-month period, participants in the prospective study had the option of providing additional blood draws and questionnaires. Blood samples from the prospective study were shipped frozen or at room temperature prior to DNA extraction.

Sequencing was performed on PBMCs or T cells enriched from blood (not recorded which). The source of this sequence is a woman under 40 who had been exposed to COVID-19. This chain joins TRBV19 to TRBJ2-7; TRBD2 aligns with 8 central bases. The encoded CDR3 is CASQTSATAVSYEQYF. The DNA sequence is as follows: TGTGCCAGCCAGACTAGCGCGACTGCGGTATCCTACGAGCAGTACTTC. Extended through the reference TRBV19 and TRBJ2-7 proteins, this CDR3 yields the full variable domain: DGGITQSPKYLFRKEGQNVTLSCEQNLNHDAMYWYRQDPGQGLRLIYYSQIVNDFQKGDIAEGYSVSREKKESFPLTVTSAQKNPTAFYLCASQTSATAVSYEQYFGPGTRLTVT.